The table lists the clone carrying this TCR beta chain with a count of one. This table comes from immunoSEQ multiplex PCR, and its TCRdb copy is limited to in-frame clones, with some not included. The table has about 83,000 clones, roughly 91% seen once. This entry is derived from a study of control samples from healthy donors and cancer patients. This CDR3 is 15 amino acids long. CDR1 SGHAT and CDR2 FQNNGV come from the germline V gene. After removal of 2 bases from V and 5 bases from J, the junction contained 2 bases not matched to a gene. This sequence was found in a man aged 50-59 years in good health. Sequencing used blood. The chain joins TRBV11-2 to TRBJ2-2; TRBD1 matches 10 bases. The DNA for the CDR3 is TGTGCCAGCAGCTTAAGGACAGGGGGGACCGGGGAGCTGTTTTTT. As protein: CASSLRTGGTGELFF.